Included here is one T cell receptor beta chain sequence, with context. These data come from a study of blood T cell repertoires in COVID-19. Overall study: Specimens from acute and convalescent COVID-19 originated in the United States, Italy and Spain. The cDNA or gDNA used as material had been derived from T cells, B-cell-depleted T cells, or PBMCs.

TCRdb's table, derived via immunoSEQ multiplex PCR, lists solely in-frame clones and lacks some. Of about 480,000 clones in the sample, 70% to 90% were seen once. Those enrolled in Seattle joined during active infection and were followed longitudinally afterward. The CDR3 spans 18 residues. From germline, CDR1 is SGHRS and CDR2 YFSETQ. Trimming shortened V by 0 bases and J by 0 bases, and 13 bases separated the two germline ends. This TCR was recovered from a woman aged 50 to 60 with COVID-19, enrolled during active disease. The sequencing input was peripheral blood. The chain joins TRBV5-1 to TRBJ1-6, with a tentative D call TRBD1 (5 bases). The CDR3 protein is CASSLGTRESSYNSPLHF. CDR3 bases: TGCGCCAGCAGCTTGGGAACCAGGGAAAGCTCCTATAATTCACCCCTCCACTTT.